Below, 24 T cell receptor beta chains from the same sample are listed, as sequenced in a study of T cells in women clearing cervical HPV infection. Sequenced by immunoSEQ multiplex PCR; TCRdb stores in-frame clones only, minus some. In total, the table holds about 24,000 clones. The sequenced sample was blood buffy coat. Receptor source: a woman between 18 and 69 years old with a cervical HPV16 infection that either progressed to CIN3+ or cleared (not recorded which).

Comments on this clone: The CDR3 is cut off 3 residues early in the read; its end comes from the germline J gene. The V and J genes are TRBV19 and TRBJ1-5, with unresolved D. Per the germline V gene, CDR1 is LNHDA and CDR2 is SQIVND (reference sequence). The CDR3 sequence is 14 residues long. Trimming pared 2 bases from V and 7 bases from J, leaving 12 bases between. The CDR3: CASSINKGEQPQHF. CDR3 bases read: TGTGCCAGTAGTATAAATAAGGGTGAACAGCCC.

Turning to this clone: From the germline J gene comes the end of the CDR3, since the read stops 3 residues before it. V and J are TRBV29-1 and TRBJ2-2; 10 bases fit TRBD2. The V gene end was trimmed by 7 bases and the J gene end by 4 bases; junction bases not matched to a gene: 21. Per the germline V gene, CDR1 is SQVTM and CDR2 is ANQGSEA. The CDR3 spans 19 residues. CDR3: CSASPDPSSGSVRTGELFF. Partial CDR3 DNA: TGCAGCGCCTCCCCAGATCCCTCTAGCGGGAGTGTTCGCACCGGGGAG.

On this clone itself: The CDR3 end falls 3 residues outside the read, so it is completed with the germline J gene. The chain has TRBV7-3 and TRBJ2-2; tentative D call: TRBD1 (6 bases). CDR1 SGHTA and CDR2 FQGTGA come from the germline V gene. This CDR3 comprises 14 residues. The sequenced part of the CDR3 DNA is TGTGCCAGCAGCTTATTTGAGGGACAACGAAAG. Translated, it gives CASSLFEGQRK. The entire CDR3 is CASSLFEGQRKLFF. The variable domain in full, with the rest retrieved from reference TRBV7-3 and TRBJ2-2, is GAGVSQTPSNKVTEKGKYVELRCDPISGHTALYWYRQSLGQGPEFLIYFQGTGAADDSGLPNDRFFAVRPEGSVSTLKIQRTERGDSAVYLCASSLFEGQRKLFFGEGSRLTVL.

Comments on this clone: The sequenced fragment ends 3 residues before the CDR3 boundary, so the rest is inferred from the germline J gene. The chain is built from TRBV14 and TRBJ2-1; a possible D gene is TRBD1 (6 bases). Between the trimmed V and J ends, which lost 6 bases and 6 bases, there was a span of 18 bases. Germline CDR1 and CDR2: SGHDN and FVKESK. This CDR3 comprises 15 residues. The CDR3 bases that were read are TGTGCCAGCAGTATCATCAGGGGACAAGGCAATGAG. Translating gives CASSIIRGQGNE. The full CDR3 is CASSIIRGQGNEQFF.

On this clone: The junction departs from the called germline gene at one end, perhaps through a read error. The read gets to within 3 residues of the CDR3 end, and the germline J gene fills in the rest. V usage is TRBV7-9 and J usage is TRBJ2-4; D might be TRBD1 or TRBD2, each matching 5 bases. Per the germline V gene, CDR1 is SEHNR and CDR2 is FQNEAQ (reference sequence). This CDR3 is 13 amino acids long. Incomplete CDR3 DNA: TGTGTCAGCTACCAGGGAGAAAACTATGGT. This encodes CVSYQGENYG. The entire CDR3 protein reads CVSYQGENYGQYF.

In the case of this clone: The read ends 3 residues before the CDR3 terminus; that terminus is restored from the germline J gene. The V gene is TRBV12-5, the J gene TRBJ2-1, with D tentatively TRBD1 or TRBD2 (5 bases each). Trimming took off 0 bases at V and 5 bases at J, with 26 bases between the two ends. Germline V gene data show CDR1 as LGHNT and CDR2 as FRNRAP. The CDR3 has 20 residues. The CDR3 DNA, read in part, is TGTGCTAGTGGTTTGGTAGCTAGGGGAGTTCTACCGACGACAAACAATGAG. It yields the protein CASGLVARGVLPTTNNE. The full CDR3 sequence reads CASGLVARGVLPTTNNEQFF.

Concerning this clone itself: The read terminates 3 residues before the CDR3 end, so the remaining end is supplied by the germline J gene. The chain recombines TRBV5-1 with TRBJ1-5; TRBD1 matches 7 bases. With 0 bases clipped from V and 7 bases from J, the junction kept 1 base outside the gene matches. The germline V gene encodes CDR1 SGHRS and CDR2 YFSETQ. The CDR3 length is 13 residues. The sequenced part of the CDR3 DNA is TGCGCCAGCAGCTTGGGACAGGGCCAGCCC. Protein: CASSLGQGQP. The full-length CDR3 reads as CASSLGQGQPQHF. Drawing the rest from reference TRBV5-1 and TRBJ1-5, the complete variable domain is KAGVTQTPRYLIKTRGQQVTLSCSPISGHRSVSWYQQTPGQGLQFLFEYFSETQRNKGNFPGRFSGRQFSNSRSEMNVSTLELGDSALYLCASSLGQGQPQHFGDGTRLSIL.

As for this clone: The missing CDR3 end, 3 residues past where the read stops, is filled in from the germline J gene. This chain joins TRBV30 and TRBJ1-5, with 8 bases lining up with TRBD1. Trimming took 1 base from V and 2 from J; bases not matched to a gene: 1. Looked up from germline, CDR1 is GTSNPN and CDR2 is SVGIG (reference sequence). This CDR3 is 14 amino acids long. CDR3 DNA, as far as it was read: TGTGCCTGGAGTGCGGACAGGGGCAATCAGCCC. Residues: CAWSADRGNQP. The full CDR3 protein is CAWSADRGNQPQHF.

About this clone: The read falls 3 residues short of the CDR3 end, and the missing part is taken from the germline J gene. The rearrangement joins TRBV5-1 to TRBJ2-7; D gene uncertain. The CDR3 totals 13 residues. CDR1 and CDR2 (germline): SGHRS, YFSETQ. Between the trimmed V and J ends, which lost 1 base and 3 bases, there was a span of 8 bases. The part of the CDR3 DNA that was read is TGCGCCAGCAGCTTGCCCCACAGCTACGAG. Its protein product is CASSLPHSYE. The full CDR3 sequence reads CASSLPHSYEQYF.

For this clone: Read coverage stops 3 residues before the CDR3 terminus; the germline J gene supplies the remainder. The chain joins TRBV29-1 to TRBJ2-1; 7 positions agree with TRBD2. V lost 4 bases to trimming and J lost 1 base; unmatched junction nucleotides: 7. Germline V gene data show CDR1 as SQVTM and CDR2 as ANQGSEA. The CDR3 runs to 15 residues. The DNA read from the CDR3 is TGCAGCGTTGCGGGCTTAGCGGGTTCCTACAATGAG. Its protein is CSVAGLAGSYNE. The entire CDR3 reads CSVAGLAGSYNEQFF.

For this clone: Sequencing ends 3 residues short of the CDR3 end; the germline J gene provides the rest. V gene TRBV19 combines with J gene TRBJ1-5; D is uncertain. The V end was cut by 3 bases, the J end by 3 bases, with 12 bases between. CDR3 length: 15 amino acids. Germline-derived CDR1 and CDR2 are LNHDA and SQIVND (reference sequence). The DNA read from the CDR3 is TGTGCCAGTAGTATTCTTGGGCAGCCCAATCAGCCC. Protein sequence: CASSILGQPNQP. The whole CDR3 is CASSILGQPNQPQHF.

CDR3 DNA, as far as it was read: TGTGCCAGTAGTTCATGGCAGGGGAATCAGCCC. Residues: CASSSWQGNQP. The CDR3, in full, reads CASSSWQGNQPQHF. The chain recombines TRBV19 with TRBJ1-5; a possible D gene is TRBD1 (6 bases). The read falls 3 residues short of the CDR3 end, and the missing part is taken from the germline J gene. Germline V gene lookup returns CDR1 LNHDA and CDR2 SQIVND (reference sequence). CDR3 length: 14 residues. The V gene lost 5 bases and the J gene lost 4 bases, with 12 bases spanning the gap.

Points on this clone: The CDR3 extends 3 residues past the end of the read, so its final part is completed from the germline J gene. The chain carries TRBV5-1 and TRBJ1-5; TRBD1 matches 7 bases. Losses at the gene ends were 5 bases for V and 5 bases for J; bases not matched to a gene: 7. Looked up from germline, CDR1 is SGHRS and CDR2 is YFSETQ. The CDR3 has 14 amino acids. CDR3 region: CASSLTGRDQPQHF. CDR3 DNA, as far as it was read: TGCGCCAGCAGTCTGACAGGGAGGGATCAGCCC. Looking up the rest from reference TRBV5-1 and TRBJ1-5 gives the full variable domain: KAGVTQTPRYLIKTRGQQVTLSCSPISGHRSVSWYQQTPGQGLQFLFEYFSETQRNKGNFPGRFSGRQFSNSRSEMNVSTLELGDSALYLCASSLTGRDQPQHFGDGTRLSIL.

Details on this clone: The read finishes 3 residues shy of the CDR3 end, and the germline J gene is used to complete it. The chain couples TRBV5-1 to TRBJ2-5, with 8 positions matching TRBD1. The CDR3 runs to 16 residues. V was pared by 0 bases and J by 5 bases, with 9 bases of the junction left unmatched. CDR1 and CDR2 from the germline V gene are SGHRS and YFSETQ. The CDR3 sequence: CASSLDGDRREETQYF. CDR3 DNA, as far as it was read: TGCGCCAGCAGCTTGGACGGGGACAGGCGAGAGGAGACC.

In regard to this clone: The CDR3 is cut off 3 residues early in the read; its end comes from the germline J gene. The chain joins TRBV19 to TRBJ2-3; 7 bases line up with TRBD1. Germline V gene lookup returns CDR1 LNHDA and CDR2 SQIVND (reference sequence). J was trimmed by 3 bases and V by 5 bases; bases with no gene match: 8. The CDR3 is 15 amino acids. The CDR3 protein is CASSLTGWGTDTQYF. The CDR3 DNA, read in part, is TGTGCCAGTAGTTTGACAGGGTGGGGGACAGATACG.

In regard to this clone: The read terminates 3 residues before the CDR3 end, so the remaining end is supplied by the germline J gene. The chain has TRBV20-1 and TRBJ2-1, with 15 bases identical to TRBD2. The CDR3 spans 18 residues. Germline CDR1 and CDR2: DFQATT and SNEGSKA (reference sequence). The ends lost 0 bases at V and 1 base at J; junction bases unmatched: 4. CDR3 loop: CSARDPGLAGGSYNEQFF. Incomplete CDR3 DNA: TGCAGTGCTAGAGATCCAGGACTAGCGGGAGGGTCCTACAATGAG.

Comments on this clone: The read ends 3 residues before the CDR3 terminus; that terminus is restored from the germline J gene. The gene calls are TRBV7-3 and TRBJ2-2; 12 bases map to TRBD2. The CDR3 contains 15 residues. Germline V CDR1 and CDR2: SGHTA, FQGTGA. After removal of 7 bases from V and 6 bases from J, the junction contained 6 bases not matched to a gene. The CDR3 sequence: CASKRLAGVPGELFF. Partial CDR3 DNA: TGTGCCAGCAAGAGACTAGCGGGAGTACCCGGGGAG.

Notes on this clone: With the read ending 3 residues before the CDR3 end, the germline J gene is used to fill in that end. This chain joins TRBV7-2 and TRBJ2-1; TRBD2 is a possible D gene (6 bases). CDR3 length: 14 residues. V was shortened by 1 base and J by 8 bases, with 12 bases between the two germline ends. CDR1 is SGHTA, CDR2 FQGNSA, per germline. The CDR3 is CASSLVLASDEQFF. CDR3 DNA, as far as it was read: TGTGCCAGCAGCTTAGTACTAGCTTCCGATGAG.

CDR3 amino acids: CASKSSRADQPQYF. The covered CDR3 bases are TGTGCCAGCAAAAGTAGCAGGGCTGATCAGCCG. The chain is built from TRBV7-9 and TRBJ2-3; a possible D gene is TRBD1 (5 bases). The read terminates 3 residues ahead of where the CDR3 ends, so the germline J gene completes it. The germline V gene encodes CDR1 SEHNR and CDR2 FQNEAQ (reference sequence). The CDR3 consists of 14 residues. Together with reference TRBV7-9 and TRBJ2-3, the CDR3 gives the full variable domain: DTGVSQNPRHKITKRGQNVTFRCDPISEHNRLYWYRQTLGQGPEFLTYFQNEAQLEKSRLLSDRFSAERPKGSFSTLEIQRTEQGDSAMYLCASKSSRADQPQYFGPGTRLTVL.

Turning to this clone: The read gets to within 3 residues of the CDR3 end, and the germline J gene fills in the rest. Other DNA sequences in this sample translate to the same CDR3. V gene TRBV18 combines with J gene TRBJ1-3, with 10 nucleotides matching TRBD1. This CDR3 spans 16 amino acids. The germline gives CDR1 KGHSH, CDR2 LQKENI. V dropped 3 bases and J dropped 3; count of bases not matched to a gene: 5. CDR3 amino acids: CASSPETGGFGNTIYF. The CDR3 DNA, read in part, is TGTGCCAGCTCACCCGAGACAGGGGGCTTTGGAAACACC.

With respect to this clone: The junction does not match germline at one end; this may be a read error. The missing CDR3 end, 3 residues past where the read stops, is filled in from the germline J gene. The gene calls are TRBV5-1 and TRBJ1-3; TRBD1 is a possible D gene (6 bases). This CDR3 contains 15 residues. Germline V gene data show CDR1 as SGHRS and CDR2 as YFSETQ. The CDR3 DNA, read in part, is TGCGCCTGCAGCTTGGGGACAACCTCTGGAAACACC. It is translated as CACSLGTTSGNT. The CDR3 as a whole reads CACSLGTTSGNTIYF. Combining the CDR3 with reference TRBV5-1 and TRBJ1-3 gives the whole variable domain KAGVTQTPRYLIKTRGQQVTLSCSPISGHRSVSWYQQTPGQGLQFLFEYFSETQRNKGNFPGRFSGRQFSNSRSEMNVSTLELGDSALYLCACSLGTTSGNTIYFGEGSWLTVV.

Concerning this clone itself: The read finishes 3 residues shy of the CDR3 end, and the germline J gene is used to complete it. The rearrangement joins TRBV18 to TRBJ2-3, with unresolved D. Trimming left V 4 bases short and J 2 bases short, with 16 bases between. CDR1 is KGHSH, CDR2 LQKENI, per germline. CDR3 size: 16 residues. Partial CDR3 DNA: TGTGCCAGCTCACTTGACTCACCCCCCCCCACAGATACG. It yields the protein CASSLDSPPPTDT. The complete CDR3 protein is CASSLDSPPPTDTQYF. The whole variable domain, remainder taken from reference TRBV18 and TRBJ2-3, is NAGVMQNPRHLVRRRGQEARLRCSPMKGHSHVYWYRQLPEEGLKFMVYLQKENIIDESGMPKERFSAEFPKEGPSILRIQQVVRGDSAAYFCASSLDSPPPTDTQYFGPGTRLTVL.

As to this clone: The missing CDR3 end, 3 residues past where the read stops, is filled in from the germline J gene. J is TRBJ2-5 and V is TRBV5-1, with TRBD2 matching 9 bases. CDR3 size: 14 residues. Germline CDR1 and CDR2: SGHRS and YFSETQ. The J segment lost 5 bases and the V segment lost 2 bases, leaving 4 bases of the junction unmatched. The CDR3 protein is CASSFLAGEETQYF. The part of the CDR3 DNA that was read is TGCGCCAGCAGCTTCTTAGCGGGAGAGGAGACC.

Concerning this clone itself: The read terminates 3 residues before the CDR3 end, so the remaining end is supplied by the germline J gene. The chain employs TRBV18 and TRBJ1-1; D remains unclear. The CDR3 contains 14 residues. Looked up from germline, CDR1 is KGHSH and CDR2 is LQKENI. Incomplete CDR3 DNA: TGTGCCAGCTCACAAGGACTAGCGCAAGAGACA. Residues: CASSQGLAQET. The CDR3 as a whole reads CASSQGLAQETAFF.